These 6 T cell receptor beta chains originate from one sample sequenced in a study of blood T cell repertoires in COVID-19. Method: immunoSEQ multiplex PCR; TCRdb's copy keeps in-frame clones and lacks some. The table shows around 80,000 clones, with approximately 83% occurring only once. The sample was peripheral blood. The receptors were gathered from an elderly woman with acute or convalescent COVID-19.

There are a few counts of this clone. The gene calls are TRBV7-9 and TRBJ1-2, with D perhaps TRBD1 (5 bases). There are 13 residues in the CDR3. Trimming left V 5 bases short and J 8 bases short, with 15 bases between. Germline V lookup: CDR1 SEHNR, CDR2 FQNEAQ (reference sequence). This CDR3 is CASSPQGYSGYTF. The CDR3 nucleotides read TGTGCCAGCAGCCCCCAGGGATACTCGGGCTACACCTTC.

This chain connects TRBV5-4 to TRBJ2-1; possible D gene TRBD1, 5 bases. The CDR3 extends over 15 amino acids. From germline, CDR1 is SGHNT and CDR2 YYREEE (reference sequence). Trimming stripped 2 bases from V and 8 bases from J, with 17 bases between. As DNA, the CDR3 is TGTGCCAGCAGCTTTGGGCAGGGCCAAAGCCATGAGCAGTTCTTC. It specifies CASSFGQGQSHEQFF.

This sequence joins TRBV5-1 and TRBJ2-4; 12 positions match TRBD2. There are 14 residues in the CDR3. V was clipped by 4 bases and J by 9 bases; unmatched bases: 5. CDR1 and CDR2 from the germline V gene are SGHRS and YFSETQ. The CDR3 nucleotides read TGCGCCAGCAGCCGACTAGCGGGGGAGGGCATTCAGTACTTC. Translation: CASSRLAGEGIQYF.

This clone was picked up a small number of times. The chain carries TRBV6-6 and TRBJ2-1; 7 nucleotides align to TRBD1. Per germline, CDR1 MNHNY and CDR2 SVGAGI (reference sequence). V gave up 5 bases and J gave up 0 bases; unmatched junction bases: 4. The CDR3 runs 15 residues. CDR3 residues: CASSPRDSSYNEQFF. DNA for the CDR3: TGTGCCAGCAGTCCCCGGGACAGCTCCTACAATGAGCAGTTCTTC.

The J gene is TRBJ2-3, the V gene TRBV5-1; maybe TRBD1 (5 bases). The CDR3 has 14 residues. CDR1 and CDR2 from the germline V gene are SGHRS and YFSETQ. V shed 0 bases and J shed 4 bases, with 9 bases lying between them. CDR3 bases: TGCGCCAGCAGCTTGGCCGCAGGGTCAGATACGCAGTATTTT. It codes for CASSLAAGSDTQYF. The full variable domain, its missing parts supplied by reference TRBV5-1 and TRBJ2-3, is KAGVTQTPRYLIKTRGQQVTLSCSPISGHRSVSWYQQTPGQGLQFLFEYFSETQRNKGNFPGRFSGRQFSNSRSEMNVSTLELGDSALYLCASSLAAGSDTQYFGPGTRLTVL.

The CDR3 region is CASRRGSETQYF. In nucleotides, the CDR3 is TGTGCCAGCAGAAGGGGTTCTGAGACCCAGTACTTC. The rearrangement joins TRBV2 to TRBJ2-5; tentative D call: TRBD1 (5 bases). V lost 6 bases and J lost 5, with 10 bases in between. The germline V gene encodes CDR1 SNHLY and CDR2 FYNNEI. The CDR3 is 12 amino acids.